A selection of T cell receptor beta chains follows, all from one sample in a study of T cell repertoires in cytomegalovirus infection. One entry per CDR3 protein results from TCRdb running MiXCR on the reads. Here the sample spans about 250,000 distinct CDR3 sequences, roughly an eighth being singletons. What was sequenced was PBMCs. The receptors shown here come from a human donor in good health (CMV status not recorded). Some clones in this sample may be carry-over from other donors' samples. Both conserved end residues are part of each CDR3. The D gene is left open where the match is weak. The size field is filled for only some rows; it gives once, few, many or a size class.

V gene	clone size	J gene	CDR3 length	D gene	CDR3 DNA	CDR3 protein
TRBV7-2	many	TRBJ1-1	16	TRBD1	TGTGCCAGCAGCTTAGGGGAGACAGGGTTGAACACTGAAGCTTTCTTT	CASSLGETGLNTEAFF
TRBV5-1	NA	TRBJ2-3	15	TRBD2	TGCGCCAGCAGCTTGGGACTTCGCGGGGGGGATACGCAGTATTTT	CASSLGLRGGDTQYF
TRBV4-3	many	TRBJ2-1	15	NA	TGCGCCAGCAGCCAAACTCGCGCATCCTACAATGAGCAGTTCTTC	CASSQTRASYNEQFF
TRBV28	NA	TRBJ1-6	15	NA	TGTGCCAGCAGTTCCTCCGGGATACATAATTCACCCCTCCACTTT	CASSSSGIHNSPLHF
TRBV29-1	many	TRBJ2-7	13	TRBD2	TGCAGCGTTAAGACTAGCGGGAGAGGCGAGCAGTACTTC	CSVKTSGRGEQYF
TRBV7-2	many	TRBJ1-3	14	NA	TGTGCCAGCAGCCGAGGGGTATCCGGAAACACCATATATTTT	CASSRGVSGNTIYF
TRBV6-2/TRBV6-3	many	TRBJ1-5	13	NA	TGTGCCAGCAAAAGTAACGGCAATCAGCCCCAGCATTTT	CASKSNGNQPQHF
TRBV19	NA	TRBJ1-2	16	TRBD1	TGTGCCAGTAGTATCCCTCGACAGGGGCCTCTTTATGGCTACACCTTC	CASSIPRQGPLYGYTF
TRBV6-2/TRBV6-3	many	TRBJ2-2	16	NA	TGTGCCAGCAGTTACCCCACAGGGAGGAACACCGGGGAGCTGTTTTTT	CASSYPTGRNTGELFF
TRBV19	many	TRBJ2-7	17	TRBD2	TGTGCCAGTAGTAGCCTAGCGGGAGGGATTGGTGCAAGCGAGCAGTACTTC	CASSSLAGGIGASEQYF
TRBV3-1	NA	TRBJ1-1	12	NA	TGTGCCAGCAGCCAAGAGGACGGCGAAGCTTTCTTT	CASSQEDGEAFF
TRBV28	few	TRBJ1-6	14	NA	TGTGCCAGCAGAGGAGGGGGGGACAATTCACCCCTCCACTTT	CASRGGGDNSPLHF
TRBV7-3	many	TRBJ2-3	13	TRBD2	TGTGCCAGCAGCTTAAGCGGGGGGAATACGCAGTATTTT	CASSLSGGNTQYF
TRBV19	few	TRBJ2-1	14	TRBD2	TGTGCCAGTAGTTTGAGCGGGGCTCACAATGAGCAGTTCTTC	CASSLSGAHNEQFF
TRBV5-1	NA	TRBJ1-2	13	TRBD1	TGCGCCAGCAGAGAGGACAGGGCGGAAAGCTACACCTTC	CASREDRAESYTF
TRBV2	few	TRBJ2-5	14	NA	TGTGCCAGCAGGCGGGAACAGGGACAAGAGACCCAGTACTTC	CASRREQGQETQYF
TRBV6-2/TRBV6-3	many	TRBJ1-1	16	NA	TGTGCCAGCAGCTCAAACAGGGTTCTCGTGAACACTGAAGCTTTCTTT	CASSSNRVLVNTEAFF
TRBV10-3	few	TRBJ1-1	13	NA	TGTGCCATCAGAGGCAGGGGCCCCACTGAAGCTTTCTTT	CAIRGRGPTEAFF